The entry below gives a single TCR beta chain sequence along with its context. Assay used: immunoSEQ multiplex PCR; TCRdb lists only in-frame clones, some missing. The profile shows about 120,000 clones, less than 90% of them singletons. The data stem from a study of control samples from healthy donors and cancer patients. Germline CDR1 is MDHEN and CDR2 is SYDVKM. This CDR3 has 14 residues. The germline V and J ends were trimmed by 2 bases and 1 base, with 8 bases remaining between them. What was sequenced was blood. The sequence was collected from a man aged 18 to 30 in good health. V is TRBV28 and J is TRBJ1-2; D is unresolved. In DNA form, the CDR3 reads TGTGCCAGCAGTTTAACTGCGTTTAACTATGGCTACACCTTC. Amino acids: CASSLTAFNYGYTF.